Presented here are 14 T cell receptor beta chains from one specimen sequenced in a study of blood T cell dynamics during melanoma immunotherapy. TCRdb's copy holds only in-frame clones and misses some; the assay was immunoSEQ multiplex PCR. The sample includes tens of thousands of clones, approximately 80% of them seen just once. Noted time point: week 3, after first cycle of checkpoint inhibitor. The sequencing used blood, collected from a patient treated with checkpoint blockade. The receptors stem from a human donor with melanoma.

This chain joins TRBV23-1 and TRBJ2-6; 9 positions match TRBD1. TRBV23-1 is an ORF; its function is uncertain. Losses at the gene ends were 2 bases for V and 4 bases for J; bases not matched to a gene: 15. The length of the CDR3 is 20 residues. CDR3 residues: CASSQKSGDRASSGANVLTF. The CDR3 nucleotides are TGCGCCAGCAGTCAAAAATCCGGGGACAGGGCGTCGTCGGGGGCCAACGTCCTGACTTTC.

This chain links TRBV7-2 with TRBJ2-1; 14 nucleotides match TRBD2. Germline V gene data show CDR1 as SGHTA and CDR2 as FQGNSA. The CDR3 covers 16 residues. V dropped 1 base and J dropped 7; count of bases not matched to a gene: 3. CDR3 in DNA: TGTGCCAGCAGCTTAGGGACTAGCGGGGGGTGGAATGAGCAGTTCTTC. This codes for CASSLGTSGGWNEQFF. The full variable domain, in which reference TRBV7-2 and TRBJ2-1 provide the parts outside the CDR3, is GAGVSQSPSNKVTEKGKDVELRCDPISGHTALYWYRQSLGQGLEFLIYFQGNSAPDKSGLPSDRFSAERTGGSVSTLTIQRTQQEDSAVYLCASSLGTSGGWNEQFFGPGTRLTVL.

This clone was detected only once. The rearrangement joins TRBV29-1 to TRBJ1-5, with D unresolved. CDR3 size: 13 residues. V lost 4 bases and J lost 0, with 7 bases in between. Germline lookup yields CDR1 SQVTM and CDR2 ANQGSEA. As DNA, the CDR3 is TGCAGCGTTGTTACGAATAGCAATCAGCCCCAGCATTTT. Protein sequence: CSVVTNSNQPQHF.

The chain recombines TRBV14 with TRBJ2-1; D is ambiguous. Germline V CDR1 and CDR2: SGHDN, FVKESK. V lost 3 bases, J lost 9 bases, and 18 bases lay in between. This CDR3 spans 15 amino acids. CDR3 sequence reads: CASSQAIVSGSEQFF. Here the CDR3 DNA reads TGTGCCAGCAGCCAGGCAATAGTATCTGGGTCTGAGCAGTTCTTC.

The chain joins TRBV6-5 to TRBJ1-1; TRBD1 aligns across 9 bases. CDR3 length: 13 amino acids. V lost 6 bases, J lost 5 bases, and 4 bases stayed unmatched. Per the germline V gene, CDR1 is MNHEY and CDR2 is SVGAGI. CDR3 coding DNA: TGTGCCAGCAGGGGGACAGGGCCGACTGAAGCTTTCTTT. Protein: CASRGTGPTEAFF.

The chain couples TRBV19 to TRBJ2-3, with no clear D. The ends were cut back, 1 base at V and 5 bases at J, with 7 bases in the middle. Per germline, CDR1 LNHDA and CDR2 SQIVND (reference sequence). This CDR3 is 13 amino acids long. In nucleotides, the CDR3 is TGTGCCAGTAGTATAGGGTGGCAAGATACGCAGTATTTT. Its translation: CASSIGWQDTQYF.

This chain connects TRBV5-1 to TRBJ2-1; no clear D gene. The CDR3 extends over 17 amino acids. The V gene lost 4 bases and the J gene lost 4 bases, with 21 bases spanning the gap. Looked up from germline, CDR1 is SGHRS and CDR2 is YFSETQ. The CDR3 DNA follows: TGCGCCAGCAGCCTAACCCTCGACCGGCTGCGATACAATGAGCAGTTCTTC. It is translated as CASSLTLDRLRYNEQFF.

The J gene is TRBJ2-5, the V gene TRBV5-1; TRBD2 might be the D (6 bases). Looked up from germline, CDR1 is SGHRS and CDR2 is YFSETQ. The V end lost 5 bases, the J end lost 2 bases, and 10 bases lay between the germline ends. There are 13 residues in the CDR3. CDR3 loop: CASRARGQETQYF. The CDR3 coding sequence is TGCGCCAGCAGGGCCCGGGGGCAAGAGACCCAGTACTTC. Drawing the rest from reference TRBV5-1 and TRBJ2-5, the complete variable domain is KAGVTQTPRYLIKTRGQQVTLSCSPISGHRSVSWYQQTPGQGLQFLFEYFSETQRNKGNFPGRFSGRQFSNSRSEMNVSTLELGDSALYLCASRARGQETQYFGPGTRLLVL.

Only a few counts were recorded for this clone. V gene TRBV29-1 combines with J gene TRBJ1-1; the D is unclear. Germline V CDR1 and CDR2: SQVTM, ANQGSEA. This CDR3 is built from 13 residues. Trimming took off 5 bases at V and 0 bases at J, with 10 bases between the two ends. For the CDR3, the DNA is TGCAGCGTTAATAAGGGAATGAACACTGAAGCTTTCTTT. Residues: CSVNKGMNTEAFF.

The chain is built from TRBV4-2 and TRBJ1-6; a weak D match, TRBD1 (5 bases). Germline CDR1 and CDR2: LGHNA and YNFKEQ. The germline V and J ends were trimmed by 3 bases and 8 bases, with 14 bases remaining between them. The CDR3 consists of 15 residues. The CDR3 reads CASSQFGGVDSPLHF. DNA of the CDR3: TGTGCCAGCAGCCAGTTTGGGGGAGTGGATTCACCCCTCCACTTT.

J is TRBJ1-1 and V is TRBV27; D is unresolved. V lost 2 bases and J 9 bases, leaving 13 bases between the germline ends. Germline CDR1 MNHEY, CDR2 SMNVEV (reference sequence). This CDR3 region has 13 residues. Here the CDR3 DNA reads TGTGCCAGCAGTTTAAACGAGATCGGGCAAGCTTTCTTT. This codes for CASSLNEIGQAFF.

The rearrangement uses TRBV19 and TRBJ1-5; D might be TRBD1 (6 bases). The CDR3 consists of 14 residues. V lost 6 bases and J lost 5, with 14 bases in between. Looked up from germline, CDR1 is LNHDA and CDR2 is SQIVND (reference sequence). CDR3 sequence: CASRITGYDQPQHF. Here the CDR3 DNA reads TGTGCCAGTAGGATAACAGGGTATGATCAGCCCCAGCATTTT.

This chain connects TRBV7-3 to TRBJ1-2; no firm D call. Per germline, CDR1 SGHTA and CDR2 FQGTGA. This CDR3 has 14 amino acids. V was clipped by 1 base and J by 8 bases, with 14 bases between them. CDR3 in DNA: TGTGCCAGCAGCTTAAACGGGATGGGAGGAGGCTACACCTTC. Its translation is CASSLNGMGGGYTF.

This sequence joins TRBV11-2 and TRBJ2-5, with D possibly TRBD2 on 6 matching bases. This CDR3 is 14 amino acids long. Deletions cut 5 bases from V and 3 bases from J, with 13 bases between. CDR1 and CDR2 from the germline V gene are SGHAT and FQNNGV. In DNA, the CDR3 is TGTGCCAGCAGCCCAGGCGGGACCAAAGAGACCCAGTACTTC. Amino acid sequence: CASSPGGTKETQYF.